Listed below are T cell receptor beta chains from one sample, sequenced in a study of blood T cells in healthy people across ages. TCRdb itself ran the 5' RACE reads through MiXCR, one entry per CDR3 protein. The sample has 700,000 or so distinct CDR3 sequences; roughly 20% are singletons. Sequencing was carried out using blood. The receptors shown here come from a man between 70 and 80 years old in good health. Each CDR3 is given with its conserved first and last residue. D genes are given only for firm matches. Not every row has a clone size; where given, it reads once, few, many or a size class.

d_gene: TRBD2; v_gene: TRBV7-3; j_gene: TRBJ2-3; abundance: few; len: 15; CDR3aa: CASSLSSSGGHTQYF; CDR3nt: TGTGCCAGCAGCTTATCGTCTAGCGGTGGTCATACGCAGTATTTT
d_gene: NA; v_gene: TRBV7-2; j_gene: TRBJ2-7; abundance: NA; len: 13; CDR3aa: CASSNGHSYEQYF; CDR3nt: TGTGCCAGCAGCAATGGACACTCCTACGAGCAGTACTTC
d_gene: NA; v_gene: TRBV15; j_gene: TRBJ1-2; abundance: NA; len: 13; CDR3aa: CATSRDFFYGYTF; CDR3nt: TGTGCCACCAGCAGAGATTTCTTCTATGGCTACACCTTC
d_gene: NA; v_gene: TRBV7-9; j_gene: TRBJ2-1; abundance: NA; len: 13; CDR3aa: CASSLIGVDEQFF; CDR3nt: TGTGCCAGCAGCTTAATCGGGGTGGATGAGCAGTTCTTC
d_gene: TRBD1; v_gene: TRBV28; j_gene: TRBJ2-1; abundance: many; len: 15; CDR3aa: CASSFGSGQTNEQFF; CDR3nt: TGTGCCAGCAGTTTCGGATCGGGACAGACCAATGAGCAGTTCTTC
d_gene: TRBD1; v_gene: TRBV24-1; j_gene: TRBJ2-2; abundance: NA; len: 16; CDR3aa: CATSDAKGANTGELFF; CDR3nt: TGTGCCACCAGTGATGCAAAGGGGGCAAACACCGGGGAGCTGTTTTTT
d_gene: TRBD1; v_gene: TRBV27; j_gene: TRBJ2-7; abundance: NA; len: 16; CDR3aa: CASNEFPPRQGSEQYF; CDR3nt: TGTGCCAGCAACGAGTTCCCCCCGAGACAGGGCAGCGAGCAGTACTTC
d_gene: NA; v_gene: TRBV10-3; j_gene: TRBJ2-2; abundance: NA; len: 13; CDR3aa: CAISDSIPGELFF; CDR3nt: TGTGCCATCAGTGACTCTATTCCCGGGGAGCTGTTTTTT
d_gene: NA; v_gene: TRBV12-3/TRBV12-4; j_gene: TRBJ2-3; abundance: few; len: 13; CDR3aa: CASKAGAADTQYF; CDR3nt: TGTGCCAGCAAGGCGGGGGCCGCAGATACGCAGTATTTT
d_gene: TRBD2; v_gene: TRBV20-1; j_gene: TRBJ2-1; abundance: many; len: 14; CDR3aa: CSAKTSGSVNEQFF; CDR3nt: TGCAGTGCTAAGACTAGCGGGAGTGTAAATGAGCAGTTCTTC
d_gene: TRBD1; v_gene: TRBV4-1; j_gene: TRBJ2-3; abundance: few; len: 17; CDR3aa: CASSQEGNRGQTDTQYF; CDR3nt: TGCGCCAGCAGCCAAGAGGGGAACAGGGGGCAAACAGATACGCAGTATTTT
d_gene: NA; v_gene: TRBV20-1; j_gene: TRBJ2-2; abundance: few; len: 12; CDR3aa: CSAKLDTGELFF; CDR3nt: TGCAGTGCCAAGCTGGACACCGGGGAGCTGTTTTTT
d_gene: NA; v_gene: TRBV12-5; j_gene: TRBJ2-1; abundance: few; len: 12; CDR3aa: CASGLVQSEQFF; CDR3nt: TGTGCTAGTGGTTTGGTACAGAGCGAGCAGTTCTTC
d_gene: NA; v_gene: TRBV19; j_gene: TRBJ2-6; abundance: NA; len: 17; CDR3aa: CASSFGGRMAGANVLTF; CDR3nt: TGTGCCAGTAGTTTTGGGGGGCGCATGGCTGGGGCCAACGTCCTGACTTTC
d_gene: NA; v_gene: TRBV29-1; j_gene: TRBJ1-1; abundance: NA; len: 14; CDR3aa: CSVEDHGRRTEAFF; CDR3nt: TGCAGCGTTGAAGATCACGGCAGGAGGACTGAAGCTTTCTTT
d_gene: NA; v_gene: TRBV29-1; j_gene: TRBJ2-1; abundance: NA; len: 12; CDR3aa: CSEKTASNEQFF; CDR3nt: TGCAGCGAAAAAACGGCGTCTAATGAGCAGTTCTTC
d_gene: NA; v_gene: TRBV6-6; j_gene: TRBJ2-1; abundance: few; len: 12; CDR3aa: CASSERYNEQFF; CDR3nt: TGTGCCAGCAGCGAGAGATACAATGAGCAGTTCTTC
d_gene: NA; v_gene: TRBV11-2; j_gene: TRBJ1-6; abundance: NA; len: 12; CDR3aa: CASSTGNSPLHF; CDR3nt: TGTGCCAGCAGTACAGGGAACTCACCCCTCCACTTT
d_gene: NA; v_gene: TRBV12-3/TRBV12-4; j_gene: TRBJ1-2; abundance: NA; len: 17; CDR3aa: CASSPPPTHGGGYGYTF; CDR3nt: TGTGCCAGCAGTCCCCCCCCTACACACGGGGGTGGGTATGGCTACACCTTC
d_gene: TRBD2; v_gene: TRBV7-9; j_gene: TRBJ2-1; abundance: NA; len: 16; CDR3aa: CASSFGSGGGYNEQFF; CDR3nt: TGTGCCAGCAGCTTTGGTTCCGGGGGGGGTTACAATGAGCAGTTCTTC
d_gene: NA; v_gene: TRBV12-3/TRBV12-4; j_gene: TRBJ1-1; abundance: NA; len: 12; CDR3aa: CASSLDNTEAFF; CDR3nt: TGTGCCAGCAGTTTAGACAACACTGAAGCTTTCTTT
d_gene: NA; v_gene: TRBV12-3/TRBV12-4; j_gene: TRBJ2-3; abundance: NA; len: 17; CDR3aa: CASSPARGGGSADTQYF; CDR3nt: TGTGCCAGCAGTCCCGCCCGCGGCGGAGGAAGCGCAGATACGCAGTATTTT
d_gene: TRBD1; v_gene: TRBV27; j_gene: TRBJ1-3; abundance: NA; len: 16; CDR3aa: CASSFTAGGSGNTIYF; CDR3nt: TGTGCCAGCAGTTTTACGGCAGGGGGCTCTGGAAACACCATATATTTT
d_gene: NA; v_gene: TRBV4-1; j_gene: TRBJ2-5; abundance: few; len: 15; CDR3aa: CASSRERTVQETQYF; CDR3nt: TGCGCCAGCAGCCGAGAAAGGACAGTACAAGAGACCCAGTACTTC
d_gene: TRBD1; v_gene: TRBV10-3; j_gene: TRBJ2-1; abundance: NA; len: 15; CDR3aa: CAISGGTGGFIEQFF; CDR3nt: TGTGCCATCAGCGGAGGGACAGGGGGGTTTATTGAGCAGTTCTTC
d_gene: TRBD2; v_gene: TRBV7-2; j_gene: TRBJ2-3; abundance: NA; len: 17; CDR3aa: CASSFGTIRGGTDTQYF; CDR3nt: TGTGCCAGCAGCTTCGGGACTATCCGTGGTGGCACAGATACGCAGTATTTT
d_gene: NA; v_gene: TRBV28; j_gene: TRBJ1-5; abundance: NA; len: 12; CDR3aa: CASSRREQPQHF; CDR3nt: TGTGCCAGCAGTCGACGAGAACAGCCCCAGCATTTT
d_gene: NA; v_gene: TRBV4-3; j_gene: TRBJ2-5; abundance: NA; len: 15; CDR3aa: CASSQVATGSETQYF; CDR3nt: TGCGCCAGCAGCCAAGTCGCTACAGGTTCAGAGACCCAGTACTTC
d_gene: TRBD1; v_gene: TRBV7-9; j_gene: TRBJ1-3; abundance: NA; len: 17; CDR3aa: CASSLGTGGTTGNTIYF; CDR3nt: TGTGCCAGCAGCTTAGGTACAGGGGGTACTACTGGAAACACCATATATTTT
d_gene: NA; v_gene: TRBV5-1; j_gene: TRBJ1-4; abundance: many; len: 14; CDR3aa: CASSEVATNEKLFF; CDR3nt: TGCGCCAGCAGCGAGGTGGCAACTAATGAAAAACTGTTTTTT
d_gene: TRBD1; v_gene: TRBV6-6; j_gene: TRBJ2-3; abundance: NA; len: 15; CDR3aa: CVSSYSRGSTDTQYF; CDR3nt: TGTGTCAGCAGTTACTCCAGGGGGAGCACAGATACGCAGTATTTT
d_gene: TRBD2; v_gene: TRBV6-6; j_gene: TRBJ2-1; abundance: few; len: 16; CDR3aa: CASSYGASGALGYQFF; CDR3nt: TGTGCCAGCAGTTACGGGGCTAGCGGGGCCTTGGGGTATCAGTTCTTC
d_gene: NA; v_gene: TRBV27; j_gene: TRBJ2-3; abundance: few; len: 14; CDR3aa: CASSHLGSTDTQYF; CDR3nt: TGTGCCAGCAGTCACCTGGGCAGCACAGATACGCAGTATTTT
d_gene: TRBD2; v_gene: TRBV24-1; j_gene: TRBJ2-2; abundance: few; len: 15; CDR3aa: CATSGTSGDTGELFF; CDR3nt: TGTGCCACCAGTGGGACTAGCGGGGACACCGGGGAGCTGTTTTTT
d_gene: NA; v_gene: TRBV29-1; j_gene: TRBJ1-6; abundance: NA; len: 14; CDR3aa: CSVRWGTLNSPLHF; CDR3nt: TGCAGCGTTCGGTGGGGTACCCTTAATTCACCCCTCCACTTT
d_gene: TRBD1; v_gene: TRBV6-1; j_gene: TRBJ2-7; abundance: NA; len: 14; CDR3aa: CASSRTGYSYEQYF; CDR3nt: TGTGCCAGCAGTAGGACAGGTTACTCCTACGAGCAGTACTTC
d_gene: NA; v_gene: TRBV11-2; j_gene: TRBJ2-7; abundance: NA; len: 16; CDR3aa: CASSPRRDRVSYEQYF; CDR3nt: TGTGCCAGCAGCCCACGGAGGGACAGAGTCTCCTACGAGCAGTACTTC
d_gene: NA; v_gene: TRBV29-1; j_gene: TRBJ2-5; abundance: few; len: 12; CDR3aa: CSEQQAQETQYF; CDR3nt: TGCAGCGAACAACAGGCGCAAGAGACCCAGTACTTC
d_gene: NA; v_gene: TRBV29-1; j_gene: TRBJ2-1; abundance: few; len: 12; CDR3aa: CSVEPSYNEQFF; CDR3nt: TGCAGCGTTGAACCTAGCTACAATGAGCAGTTCTTC
d_gene: TRBD1; v_gene: TRBV27; j_gene: TRBJ2-6; abundance: NA; len: 19; CDR3aa: CASSFSTGTGVRGANVLTF; CDR3nt: TGTGCCAGCAGCTTCTCAACCGGGACAGGGGTTCGCGGGGCCAACGTCCTGACTTTC
d_gene: NA; v_gene: TRBV7-2; j_gene: TRBJ1-3; abundance: few; len: 16; CDR3aa: CASSLSWAVSGNTIYF; CDR3nt: TGTGCCAGCAGCTTATCTTGGGCAGTCTCTGGAAACACCATATATTTT
d_gene: TRBD1; v_gene: TRBV5-1; j_gene: TRBJ1-4; abundance: NA; len: 16; CDR3aa: CASSLDPGQPNEKLFF; CDR3nt: TGCGCCAGCAGCTTAGACCCGGGACAGCCTAATGAAAAACTGTTTTTT
d_gene: NA; v_gene: TRBV4-3; j_gene: TRBJ2-3; abundance: few; len: 16; CDR3aa: CASSQDFAGSTDTQYF; CDR3nt: TGCGCCAGCAGCCAAGATTTCGCGGGCAGCACAGATACGCAGTATTTT
d_gene: TRBD1; v_gene: TRBV5-1; j_gene: TRBJ1-5; abundance: few; len: 15; CDR3aa: CASSQSGTGNQPQHF; CDR3nt: TGCGCCAGCAGCCAGTCCGGGACAGGCAATCAGCCCCAGCATTTT
d_gene: TRBD2; v_gene: TRBV5-1; j_gene: TRBJ2-1; abundance: NA; len: 17; CDR3aa: CASSFTSGRATYNEQFF; CDR3nt: TGCGCCAGCAGCTTTACTAGCGGGAGAGCTACCTACAATGAGCAGTTCTTC
d_gene: TRBD2; v_gene: TRBV2; j_gene: TRBJ2-5; abundance: few; len: 19; CDR3aa: CAEGRIRLAGGLYQETQYF; CDR3nt: TGTGCCGAAGGTCGAATCCGACTAGCGGGAGGGTTGTACCAAGAGACCCAGTACTTC
d_gene: TRBD2; v_gene: TRBV9; j_gene: TRBJ2-2; abundance: NA; len: 18; CDR3aa: CASSALGTSGANTGELFF; CDR3nt: TGTGCCAGCAGCGCCCTAGGGACTAGCGGGGCAAACACCGGGGAGCTGTTTTTT
d_gene: TRBD2; v_gene: TRBV2; j_gene: TRBJ2-3; abundance: many; len: 13; CDR3aa: CAGAGVSRDTQYF; CDR3nt: TGTGCCGGTGCGGGGGTAAGCAGAGATACGCAGTATTTT
d_gene: TRBD1; v_gene: TRBV10-3; j_gene: TRBJ2-1; abundance: NA; len: 13; CDR3aa: CATGGQGANEQFF; CDR3nt: TGTGCCACGGGGGGACAGGGGGCGAATGAGCAGTTCTTC
d_gene: NA; v_gene: TRBV3-1; j_gene: TRBJ2-7; abundance: NA; len: 14; CDR3aa: CASSIGRNSYEQYF; CDR3nt: TGTGCCAGCAGCATCGGGCGGAACTCCTACGAGCAGTACTTC
d_gene: NA; v_gene: TRBV18; j_gene: TRBJ2-2; abundance: few; len: 16; CDR3aa: CASSPRRGTHTGELFF; CDR3nt: TGTGCCAGCTCGCCCCGCCGGGGGACCCACACCGGGGAGCTGTTTTTT
d_gene: NA; v_gene: TRBV10-3; j_gene: TRBJ2-6; abundance: NA; len: 13; CDR3aa: CAIMSGGANVLTF; CDR3nt: TGTGCCATCATGTCCGGGGGGGCCAACGTCCTGACTTTC
d_gene: NA; v_gene: TRBV7-7; j_gene: TRBJ1-4; abundance: few; len: 17; CDR3aa: CASSFLVQGLTSEKLFF; CDR3nt: TGTGCCAGCAGCTTTTTGGTCCAGGGACTAACTAGTGAAAAACTGTTTTTT
d_gene: NA; v_gene: TRBV19; j_gene: TRBJ2-7; abundance: few; len: 13; CDR3aa: CASSPGQFYEQYF; CDR3nt: TGTGCCAGTAGTCCCGGACAGTTCTACGAGCAGTACTTC
d_gene: NA; v_gene: TRBV20-1; j_gene: TRBJ2-2; abundance: few; len: 15; CDR3aa: CSARDVPGGVGELFF; CDR3nt: TGCAGTGCTAGAGATGTACCAGGAGGAGTCGGGGAGCTGTTTTTT
d_gene: TRBD2; v_gene: TRBV7-9; j_gene: TRBJ2-4; abundance: few; len: 16; CDR3aa: CASSPARGELKNIQYF; CDR3nt: TGTGCCAGCAGCCCCGCCCGGGGGGAACTTAAAAACATTCAGTACTTC
d_gene: NA; v_gene: TRBV5-1; j_gene: TRBJ1-1; abundance: NA; len: 15; CDR3aa: CASSPGQIMNTEAFF; CDR3nt: TGCGCCAGCAGCCCAGGACAGATTATGAACACTGAAGCTTTCTTT
d_gene: NA; v_gene: TRBV29-1; j_gene: TRBJ1-5; abundance: NA; len: 15; CDR3aa: CSFSLGGDSNQPQHF; CDR3nt: TGCAGCTTCAGCTTAGGAGGGGACAGCAATCAGCCCCAGCATTTT
d_gene: TRBD2; v_gene: TRBV25-1; j_gene: TRBJ2-1; abundance: many; len: 21; CDR3aa: CASSESTPTSGVTSSYNEQFF; CDR3nt: TGTGCCAGCAGTGAATCCACGCCGACTAGCGGGGTAACAAGCTCCTACAATGAGCAGTTCTTC
d_gene: NA; v_gene: TRBV9; j_gene: TRBJ1-2; abundance: few; len: 12; CDR3aa: CASSGGIYGYTF; CDR3nt: TGTGCCAGCAGCGGTGGCATCTATGGCTACACCTTC